These 23 T cell receptor beta chains originate from one sample sequenced in a study of cytomegalovirus exposure and HLA in healthy donors. Primers included in the PCR were 60 Vbeta and 13 Jbeta primers. Sequenced by immunoSEQ multiplex PCR; TCRdb stores in-frame clones only, minus some. The sample lists approximately 92,000 clones, around 81% occurring once. The material sequenced was PBMCs. The receptor set was obtained from an older woman in good health and CMV-seropositive.

The chain employs TRBV6-5 and TRBJ2-7, with 9 bases aligning to TRBD2. The V and J ends lost 4 bases and 2 bases, in that order; junction bases with no gene match: 3. The CDR3 runs 14 residues. Germline V gene lookup returns CDR1 MNHEY and CDR2 SVGAGI. CDR3 region: CASSSASGTYEQYF. The CDR3 nucleotides read TGTGCCAGCAGTTCAGCTAGCGGGACCTACGAGCAGTACTTC.

This clone was observed a handful of times. The chain uses TRBV10-2 and TRBJ2-7, with 16 positions matching TRBD2. CDR1 and CDR2 (germline): WSHSY, SAAADI. The CDR3 totals 16 residues. Trimming took 10 bases from V and 1 from J; bases not matched to a gene: 7. The DNA of the CDR3 is TGCGCCAACAGGGGACTAGCGGGAGGGCTATCCTACGAGCAGTACTTC. Translating it yields CANRGLAGGLSYEQYF.

The V call is TRBV27, the J call TRBJ2-3; D may be TRBD2 (5 bases). V was shortened by 0 bases and J by 4 bases, with 14 bases between the two germline ends. The CDR3 runs 16 residues. The germline CDR1 and CDR2 sequences are MNHEY and SMNVEV (reference sequence). CDR3 nucleotide sequence: TGTGCCAGCAGTTTATCGAATCCTAGCAGCGCAGATACGCAGTATTTT. This gives the protein CASSLSNPSSADTQYF.

The chain carries TRBV28 and TRBJ1-1; 9 nucleotides match TRBD1. The CDR3 loop spans 14 amino acids. The germline gives CDR1 MDHEN, CDR2 SYDVKM. V shed 6 bases, J shed 5 bases, and the junction held 7 bases outside the gene matches. The CDR3 coding sequence is TGTGCCAGCAGGAGGACAGGGGTGGGGACTGAAGCTTTCTTT. Its protein is CASRRTGVGTEAFF.

This clone appeared a few times. The J gene is TRBJ1-1, the V gene TRBV27; D is unresolved. The CDR3 is made up of 15 amino acids. Germline-derived CDR1 and CDR2 are MNHEY and SMNVEV (reference sequence). V was clipped by 0 bases and J by 4 bases, with 12 bases between them. CDR3 sequence reads: CASSLSRGVGTEAFF. As DNA, the CDR3 is TGTGCCAGCAGTTTATCCCGCGGGGTGGGCACTGAAGCTTTCTTT.

The chain employs TRBV21-1 and TRBJ2-5; TRBD1, the D gene given by the table, was not confirmed from the DNA. TRBV21-1 is marked as a pseudogene. The CDR3 length is 14 residues. The CDR3 protein is CASSKARGDETQYF. Here the CDR3 DNA reads TGTGCCAGCAGCAAAGCCAGGGGGGATGAGACCCAGTACTTC.

V is TRBV10-1 and J is TRBJ2-7; possibly TRBD2 for D (6 bases). Germline V gives CDR1 WNHNN, CDR2 SYGVQD (reference sequence). V lost 4 bases and J lost 4, with 14 bases in between. This CDR3 spans 14 amino acids. The CDR3 loop reads CASSGGGVGYEQYF. The CDR3 nucleotides are TGCGCCAGCAGTGGGGGCGGGGTGGGATACGAGCAGTACTTC.

A single count supports this clone. The chain employs TRBV6-1 and TRBJ1-1, with D hard to call. The V and J ends lost 5 bases and 4 bases respectively, with 17 bases between them. Germline-derived CDR1 and CDR2 are MNHNS and SASEGT. The CDR3 is 15 amino acids. CDR3 sequence (DNA): TGTGCCAGCAGTAAGGACCCGACTATTGGCACTGAAGCTTTCTTT. The encoded protein is CASSKDPTIGTEAFF.

J is TRBJ2-7 and V is TRBV27; TRBD1 matches 9 bases. With V trimmed by 3 bases and J by 7 bases, 10 bases remained unmatched. The CDR3 totals 15 residues. Per the germline V gene, CDR1 is MNHEY and CDR2 is SMNVEV (reference sequence). The CDR3 here is CASSFYRDRAYEQYF. The CDR3 DNA follows: TGTGCCAGCAGTTTCTACCGGGACAGGGCGTATGAGCAGTACTTC.

This chain links TRBV5-4 with TRBJ1-3; 9 bases match TRBD1. Germline V gene sequence: CDR1 SGHNT, CDR2 YYREEE (reference sequence). The CDR3 has 16 residues. V shed 4 bases, J shed 4 bases, and the junction held 9 bases outside the gene matches. The CDR3 spells CASSTGTGRLGNTIYF. The CDR3 DNA reads TGTGCCAGCAGCACCGGGACAGGGAGATTAGGAAACACCATATATTTT.

The chain links TRBV18 to TRBJ2-6, with a possible D match to TRBD2 (6 bases). The ends were cut back, 2 bases at V and 0 bases at J, with 8 bases in the middle. The CDR3 length is 16 residues. Looked up from germline, CDR1 is KGHSH and CDR2 is LQKENI. The CDR3 DNA reads TGTGCCAGCTCACCAAGGAGGGGCTCTGGGGCCAACGTCCTGACTTTC. Translating gives CASSPRRGSGANVLTF.

The chain is built from TRBV6-6 and TRBJ1-2; 8 bases are a match to TRBD1. The CDR3 loop spans 15 amino acids. The germline CDR1 and CDR2 sequences are MNHNY and SVGAGI (reference sequence). The trim removed 4 bases at V and 7 bases at J, leaving 11 bases unmatched. CDR3 sequence: CASSSSQGQAVGYTF. The CDR3 DNA is TGTGCCAGCAGTTCATCCCAGGGACAGGCCGTTGGCTACACCTTC.

The V and J genes are TRBV9 and TRBJ2-3; D gene ambiguous. This CDR3 has 13 residues. V lost 7 bases and J 0 bases, leaving 9 bases between the germline ends. Germline CDR1 is SGDLS and CDR2 is YYNGEE. The CDR3 here is CASGVTSTDTQYF. The DNA of the CDR3 is TGTGCCAGCGGAGTTACTAGCACAGATACGCAGTATTTT.

This rearrangement joins TRBV12-5 to TRBJ2-2; 7 positions match TRBD1. CDR1 and CDR2 (germline): LGHNT, FRNRAP. The length of the CDR3 is 13 residues. The J segment lost 9 bases and the V segment lost 1 base, leaving 2 bases of the junction unmatched. Here the CDR3 DNA reads TGTGCTAGTGGTTTGGCACAGGGGTGGGAGCTGTTTTTT. As protein: CASGLAQGWELFF.

This clone was counted only a few times. The rearrangement joins TRBV28 to TRBJ1-6; TRBD1 matches at 8 bases. J was trimmed by 8 bases and V by 4 bases; bases with no gene match: 4. CDR3 length equals 14 residues. Germline CDR1 is MDHEN and CDR2 is SYDVKM. The CDR3 spells CASSSTGGHSPLHF. For the CDR3, the DNA is TGTGCCAGCAGTTCAACAGGGGGACATTCACCCCTCCACTTT.

The rearrangement uses TRBV5-4 and TRBJ1-4; the D is unclear. This CDR3 region has 14 residues. Per germline, CDR1 SGHNT and CDR2 YYREEE (reference sequence). The V end was cut by 0 bases, the J end by 4 bases, with 7 bases between. The CDR3 loop is CASSLGGYNEKLFF. DNA of the CDR3: TGTGCCAGCAGCTTGGGCGGTTATAATGAAAAACTGTTTTTT.

The CDR3 DNA reads as TGTGCCAGCAGTTTATCGGGGAGAACTAATGAAAAACTGTTTTTT. Translated: CASSLSGRTNEKLFF. The chain combines TRBV28 with TRBJ1-4; no firm D call. V shed 1 base and J shed 1 base, with 7 bases lying between them. CDR3 length equals 15 residues. The germline V gene has CDR1 MDHEN and CDR2 SYDVKM.

Only a few counts were recorded for this clone. The chain recombines TRBV6-1 with TRBJ2-7; 7 nucleotides agree with TRBD1. The CDR3 consists of 14 residues. Germline CDR1 reads MNHNS; CDR2 reads SASEGT. Trimming cost V 0 bases and J 3 bases; bases outside gene matches: 2. The chain's CDR3 is CASSEAGQNYEQYF. CDR3 in DNA: TGTGCCAGCAGTGAAGCGGGACAGAACTACGAGCAGTACTTC.

This rearrangement joins TRBV19 to TRBJ2-5; the D gene is possibly TRBD1 (5 bases). Germline V CDR1 and CDR2: LNHDA, SQIVND (reference sequence). V was pared by 5 bases and J by 5 bases, with 9 bases between. The CDR3 covers 12 residues. For the CDR3, the DNA is TGTGCCAGTAGTTCCAGGGCGGAGACCCAGTACTTC. Translated, it gives CASSSRAETQYF.

This clone was counted once. The rearrangement uses TRBV13 and TRBJ2-1, with 7 bases fitting TRBD2. Germline CDR1 reads PRHDT; CDR2 reads FYEKMQ (reference sequence). There are 16 residues in the CDR3. Trimming at V came to 5 bases and at J to 4 bases, leaving 11 bases not matched to a gene. CDR3 bases: TGTGCCAGCAGCCAACGTTTACTAGCGAAATACAATGAGCAGTTCTTC. Translating gives CASSQRLLAKYNEQFF.

In this sample, this clone turned up a few times. V usage is TRBV6-6 and J usage is TRBJ1-2, with TRBD1 matching over 9 bases. V lost 6 bases, J lost 8 bases, and 16 bases stayed unmatched. The CDR3 runs 16 residues. CDR1 is MNHNY and CDR2 is SVGAGI in the germline V gene (reference sequence). CDR3 in amino acids: CASRGPRDRGYGGYTF. CDR3 nucleotides: TGTGCCAGCAGGGGGCCTCGAGACAGGGGGTACGGAGGCTACACCTTC.

CDR3 protein: CASHYRASSNEQYF. DNA of the CDR3: TGTGCCAGTCACTACAGGGCGTCTAGCAACGAGCAGTACTTC. This chain joins TRBV6-5 and TRBJ2-7; D possibly corresponds to TRBD1 (6 bases). CDR1 and CDR2 from the germline V gene are MNHEY and SVGAGI. The germline V and J ends were trimmed by 9 bases and 5 bases, with 20 bases remaining between them. This CDR3 has 14 residues.

The rearrangement uses TRBV7-8 and TRBJ2-6; D is ambiguous. This CDR3 has 15 residues. Germline V gene sequence: CDR1 SGHVS, CDR2 FQNEAQ. Trimming left V 6 bases short and J 1 base short, with 10 bases between. CDR3 sequence: CASSHESSGANVLTF. DNA for the CDR3: TGTGCCAGCAGTCATGAGAGTTCTGGGGCCAACGTCCTGACTTTC.